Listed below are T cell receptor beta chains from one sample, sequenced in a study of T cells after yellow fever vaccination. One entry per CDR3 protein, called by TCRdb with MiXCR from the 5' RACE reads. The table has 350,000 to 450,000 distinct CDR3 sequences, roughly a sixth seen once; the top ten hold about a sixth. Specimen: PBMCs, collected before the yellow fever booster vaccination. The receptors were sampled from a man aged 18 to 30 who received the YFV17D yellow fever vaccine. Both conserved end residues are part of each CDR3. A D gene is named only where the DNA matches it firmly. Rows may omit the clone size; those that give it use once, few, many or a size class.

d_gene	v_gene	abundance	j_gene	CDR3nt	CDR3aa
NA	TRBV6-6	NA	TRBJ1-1	TGTGCCAGCAGTTACATGTTGGGGGTGAACACTGAAGCTTTCTTT	CASSYMLGVNTEAFF
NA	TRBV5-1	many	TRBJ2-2	TGCGCCAGCAGCAGGACAGCGAACACCGGGGAGCTGTTTTTT	CASSRTANTGELFF
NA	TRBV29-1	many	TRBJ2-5	TGCAGCGTTGAAAGGGGGGGGCGGAGTTGGACGGCCCAAGAGACCCAGTACTTC	CSVERGGRSWTAQETQYF
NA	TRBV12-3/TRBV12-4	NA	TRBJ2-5	TGTGCCAGCAGCCGAGTACCGAGACAAGAGACCCAGTACTTC	CASSRVPRQETQYF
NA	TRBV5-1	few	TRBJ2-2	TGCGCCAGCAGAGTCAGAACCACCGGGGAGCTGTTTTTT	CASRVRTTGELFF
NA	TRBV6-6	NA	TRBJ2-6	TGTGCCAGCGAAGTGGTCTCTGGGGCCAACGTCCTGACTTTC	CASEVVSGANVLTF
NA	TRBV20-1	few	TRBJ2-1	TGCAGTGCTAGAAAGGGACTGCTGTCCCCTTACTCCTACAATGAGCAGTTCTTC	CSARKGLLSPYSYNEQFF
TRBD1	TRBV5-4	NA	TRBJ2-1	TGTGCCAGCAGCTCGGGACAGGGGGCAGGGGAGCAGTTCTTC	CASSSGQGAGEQFF
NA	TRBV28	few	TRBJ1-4	TGTGCCAGCACGACCTCCGATGAAAAACTGTTTTTT	CASTTSDEKLFF
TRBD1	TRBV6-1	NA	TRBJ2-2	TGTGCCAGCAGCGCGGACAGGGTCAGCGGGGAGCTGTTTTTT	CASSADRVSGELFF
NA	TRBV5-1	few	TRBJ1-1	TGCGCCAGCAGCTTGGTGGCAGGGGTAGCCCCGGAAGCTTTCTTT	CASSLVAGVAPEAFF
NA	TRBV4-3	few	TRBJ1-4	TGCGCCAGCAGCCAAGATACGCTGCCCGCAACTAATGAAAAACTGTTTTTT	CASSQDTLPATNEKLFF
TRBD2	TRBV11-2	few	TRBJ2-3	TGTGCCAGCAGCTCCAGCCCGGCGTCTAGCGGATCAGATACGCAGTATTTT	CASSSSPASSGSDTQYF